The 11 T cell receptor beta chains in this list originate from one sample, sequenced in a study of cytomegalovirus exposure and HLA in healthy donors. PCR primers comprised 60 Vbeta and 13 Jbeta primers. TCRdb keeps only in-frame clones here, not all; method: immunoSEQ multiplex PCR. The sample contains approximately 190,000 clones, 75% to 90% of which appear only once. Specimen: PBMCs. These receptors all stem from a woman aged 18-29 years in good health and CMV-seronegative.

The gene calls are TRBV15 and TRBJ1-1; D is unclear. In germline, CDR1 is LNHNV, CDR2 YYDKDF (reference sequence). The CDR3 covers 12 residues. The V and J ends lost 4 bases and 3 bases respectively, with 6 bases between them. The CDR3 DNA is TGTGCCACCAGCATCGGAGACACTGAAGCTTTCTTT. As protein: CATSIGDTEAFF.

The rearrangement links TRBV13 to TRBJ1-4; D is possibly TRBD1 (6 bases). Germline V CDR1 and CDR2: PRHDT, FYEKMQ (reference sequence). The CDR3 sequence is 14 residues long. V was clipped by 8 bases and J by 4 bases, with 14 bases between them. Written as DNA, the CDR3 is TGTGCCAGCTCCTACAGGGCGTTTAATGAAAAACTGTTTTTT. Its translation is CASSYRAFNEKLFF.

The rearrangement joins TRBV15 to TRBJ2-5, with D unresolved. CDR1 is LNHNV, CDR2 YYDKDF, per germline (reference sequence). The germline V and J ends were trimmed by 0 bases and 5 bases, with 13 bases remaining between them. The CDR3 runs 15 residues. CDR3 loop: CATSREPPAAETQYF. The CDR3 coding sequence is TGTGCCACCAGCAGAGAACCGCCTGCGGCCGAGACCCAGTACTTC.

The chain combines TRBV7-9 with TRBJ2-5, with 8 bases aligning to TRBD1. The J call is doubtful: the DNA matches TRBJ2-7 better. CDR3 length: 15 amino acids. Germline V gene sequence: CDR1 SEHNR, CDR2 FQNEAQ (reference sequence). The CDR3: CASSTKGQGTYEQYF. CDR3 coding DNA: TGTGCCAGCAGCACGAAAGGACAGGGCACCTACGAGCAGTACTTC.

V usage is TRBV30 and J usage is TRBJ1-4, with D unresolved. Between the trimmed V and J ends, which lost 1 base and 5 bases, there was a span of 11 bases. Germline lookup yields CDR1 GTSNPN and CDR2 SVGIG (reference sequence). The CDR3 runs to 14 residues. The CDR3 DNA reads TGTGCCTGGAGTGGGTCACTTACGAATGAAAAACTGTTTTTT. This codes for CAWSGSLTNEKLFF.

This clone was counted between two and nine times. J is TRBJ2-3 and V is TRBV7-9; 7 nucleotides line up with TRBD2. Unmatched junction bases numbered 6, after V lost 4 bases and J lost 2 bases. There are 15 residues in the CDR3. The germline CDR1 and CDR2 sequences are SEHNR and FQNEAQ (reference sequence). The CDR3: CASSSTGGNTDTQYF. The DNA of the CDR3 is TGTGCCAGCAGCTCCACGGGGGGAAACACAGATACGCAGTATTTT.

The chain carries TRBV5-8 and TRBJ2-4, with D possibly matching TRBD1 (6 bases). The V end lost 5 bases, the J end lost 6 bases, and 15 bases lay between the germline ends. This CDR3 has 14 amino acids. Germline lookup yields CDR1 SGHTS and CDR2 YDEGEE. CDR3 in amino acids: CASRRTGSGNIQYF. As DNA, the CDR3 is TGTGCCAGCAGACGTACAGGGTCAGGAAACATTCAGTACTTC.

This chain links TRBV11-2 with TRBJ2-2; perhaps TRBD1 as D (6 bases). Trimming removed 5 bases from V and 0 bases from J, with 10 bases in between. This CDR3 is built from 15 residues. Germline values: CDR1 SGHAT, CDR2 FQNNGV. The CDR3 nucleotides read TGTGCCAGCAGCCCAGGGACAACGAACACCGGGGAGCTGTTTTTT. Protein product: CASSPGTTNTGELFF. Full variable domain (rest looked up from reference TRBV11-2 and TRBJ2-2): EAGVAQSPRYKIIEKRQSVAFWCNPISGHATLYWYQQILGQGPKLLIQFQNNGVVDDSQLPKDRFSAERLKGVDSTLKIQPAKLEDSAVYLCASSPGTTNTGELFFGEGSRLTVL.

The chain couples TRBV5-1 to TRBJ2-6; 10 positions agree with TRBD1. The CDR3 consists of 18 residues. The V segment lost 4 bases and the J segment 0 bases; nucleotides outside the gene matches: 7. Germline loops: CDR1 SGHRS, CDR2 YFSETQ. The CDR3 nucleotides are TGCGCCAGCAGCGGAACCGGGACAGGGGCCTCTGGGGCCAACGTCCTGACTTTC. Protein: CASSGTGTGASGANVLTF.

The V gene is TRBV28, the J gene TRBJ2-2; maybe TRBD1 (6 bases). CDR1 and CDR2 from the germline V gene are MDHEN and SYDVKM. Trimming stripped 5 bases from V and 0 bases from J, with 10 bases between. The CDR3 runs to 15 residues. In DNA form, the CDR3 reads TGTGCCAGCAGTACCGGACAGACGAACACCGGGGAGCTGTTTTTT. Translating it yields CASSTGQTNTGELFF.

This clone was detected only a few times. This chain links TRBV13 with TRBJ2-7; possibly TRBD2 for D (6 bases). The germline V gene has CDR1 PRHDT and CDR2 FYEKMQ (reference sequence). This CDR3 has 16 residues. V was pared by 2 bases and J by 5 bases, with 19 bases between. The CDR3 here is CASSLWSWDGGNEQYF. Written as DNA, the CDR3 is TGTGCCAGCAGCTTATGGTCCTGGGACGGCGGGAACGAGCAGTACTTC.